Shown below are 12 T cell receptor beta chains from a single sample sequenced in a study of blood T cell repertoires in COVID-19. The protocol was immunoSEQ multiplex PCR, while the TCRdb copy is restricted to in-frame clones and leaves out a portion. The sample carries some 47,000 clones, roughly 80% recorded once. The sample taken for sequencing was peripheral blood. These TCRs come from a human donor in a cohort sampled during active COVID-19.

The chain is built from TRBV5-1 and TRBJ2-5; 8 bases match TRBD1. Germline CDR1 reads SGHRS; CDR2 reads YFSETQ. The CDR3 covers 12 residues. The V segment lost 7 bases and the J segment 2 bases; nucleotides outside the gene matches: 1. As DNA, the CDR3 is TGCGCCAGCGGACAGGGACAAGAGACCCAGTACTTC. Translation: CASGQGQETQYF.

This rearrangement joins TRBV28 to TRBJ2-5, with D maybe TRBD2 (5 bases). The CDR3 runs to 15 residues. CDR1 and CDR2 from the germline V gene are MDHEN and SYDVKM. V shed 2 bases and J shed 5 bases, with 15 bases lying between them. The CDR3 spells CASSLGPAGVETQYF. The CDR3 nucleotides are TGTGCCAGCAGTTTAGGGCCGGCGGGTGTCGAGACCCAGTACTTC.

The chain uses TRBV5-4 and TRBJ2-3, with TRBD2 identical over 13 bases. Germline V gene data show CDR1 as SGHNT and CDR2 as YYREEE (reference sequence). J was trimmed by 5 bases and V by 0 bases; bases with no gene match: 6. The CDR3 extends over 17 amino acids. This CDR3 is CASSLEGLAGTKDTQYF. The CDR3 nucleotides read TGTGCCAGCAGCTTGGAGGGACTAGCGGGGACGAAAGATACGCAGTATTTT.

The V call is TRBV2, the J call TRBJ2-3; 7 bases map to TRBD1. The CDR3 has 14 residues. The junction had 4 bases not matched to a gene; V was cut back by 6 bases and J by 1 base. Germline V gives CDR1 SNHLY, CDR2 FYNNEI. The CDR3 region has the DNA TGTGCCAGCAGCATGACAGGGCGCACAGATACGCAGTATTTT. It encodes CASSMTGRTDTQYF.

The chain links TRBV29-1 to TRBJ1-1; no definite D call. From germline, CDR1 is SQVTM and CDR2 ANQGSEA. The CDR3 is made up of 12 amino acids. V was trimmed by 6 bases and J by 3 bases, leaving 11 bases between them. The CDR3 protein is CSVRRDYTEAFF. CDR3 bases: TGCAGCGTGCGCCGGGATTACACTGAAGCTTTCTTT.

V is TRBV9 and J is TRBJ2-5; D possibly corresponds to TRBD2 (5 bases). In germline, CDR1 is SGDLS, CDR2 YYNGEE. Trimming took off 0 bases at V and 5 bases at J, with 14 bases between the two ends. The CDR3 length is 15 residues. The DNA of the CDR3 is TGTGCCAGCAGCGTAGCTTCACTGACGGGGGAGACCCAGTACTTC. Translated: CASSVASLTGETQYF.

V usage is TRBV5-1 and J usage is TRBJ1-6, with D perhaps TRBD1 (6 bases). CDR3 length equals 15 residues. Trimming removed 4 bases from V and 5 bases from J, with 13 bases in between. Per the germline V gene, CDR1 is SGHRS and CDR2 is YFSETQ. The CDR3 spells CASSPDRFNNSPLHF. CDR3 DNA: TGCGCCAGCAGCCCCGACAGGTTCAATAATTCACCCCTCCACTTT.

The V and J genes are TRBV5-1 and TRBJ2-5, with D perhaps TRBD2 (5 bases). The CDR3 is 13 residues long. V shed 0 bases and J shed 5 bases, with 8 bases lying between them. Germline V gives CDR1 SGHRS, CDR2 YFSETQ. CDR3 in amino acids: CASSLGGGETQYF. In DNA form, the CDR3 reads TGCGCCAGCAGCTTGGGAGGCGGGGAGACCCAGTACTTC.

The chain carries TRBV6-6 and TRBJ2-5; D is perhaps TRBD2 (6 bases). CDR3 length equals 18 residues. Deletions cut 5 bases from V and 5 bases from J, with 27 bases between. Per germline, CDR1 MNHNY and CDR2 SVGAGI (reference sequence). The CDR3 protein is CASSPPHPGFSGRETQYF. Here the CDR3 DNA reads TGTGCCAGCAGTCCACCACACCCGGGATTTAGCGGTCGGGAGACCCAGTACTTC.

This rearrangement joins TRBV19 to TRBJ1-5, with 8 bases fitting TRBD1. Looked up from germline, CDR1 is LNHDA and CDR2 is SQIVND (reference sequence). J lost 4 bases, V lost 7 bases, and 9 bases had no gene match. The CDR3 is made up of 15 amino acids. DNA of the CDR3: TGTGCCAGTACCAGGACAGGGAATTTGAATCAGCCCCAGCATTTT. This sequence encodes CASTRTGNLNQPQHF.

The V and J genes are TRBV5-1 and TRBJ1-5; 7 bases agree with TRBD1. Germline CDR1 and CDR2: SGHRS and YFSETQ. The CDR3 runs 14 residues. With 4 bases clipped from V and 2 bases from J, the junction kept 3 bases outside the gene matches. The CDR3 bases are TGCGCCAGCAGCCATGGACAGGGCAATCAGCCCCAGCATTTT. Its translation is CASSHGQGNQPQHF.

The chain recombines TRBV6-5 with TRBJ1-6; 7 bases map to TRBD1. This CDR3 has 15 amino acids. The germline V gene has CDR1 MNHEY and CDR2 SVGAGI. V shed 5 bases, J shed 10 bases, and the junction held 11 bases outside the gene matches. The CDR3 nucleotides read TGTGCCAGCAGTCCTTTAGAGACAGGGAAATCACCCCTCCACTTT. Its translation: CASSPLETGKSPLHF.